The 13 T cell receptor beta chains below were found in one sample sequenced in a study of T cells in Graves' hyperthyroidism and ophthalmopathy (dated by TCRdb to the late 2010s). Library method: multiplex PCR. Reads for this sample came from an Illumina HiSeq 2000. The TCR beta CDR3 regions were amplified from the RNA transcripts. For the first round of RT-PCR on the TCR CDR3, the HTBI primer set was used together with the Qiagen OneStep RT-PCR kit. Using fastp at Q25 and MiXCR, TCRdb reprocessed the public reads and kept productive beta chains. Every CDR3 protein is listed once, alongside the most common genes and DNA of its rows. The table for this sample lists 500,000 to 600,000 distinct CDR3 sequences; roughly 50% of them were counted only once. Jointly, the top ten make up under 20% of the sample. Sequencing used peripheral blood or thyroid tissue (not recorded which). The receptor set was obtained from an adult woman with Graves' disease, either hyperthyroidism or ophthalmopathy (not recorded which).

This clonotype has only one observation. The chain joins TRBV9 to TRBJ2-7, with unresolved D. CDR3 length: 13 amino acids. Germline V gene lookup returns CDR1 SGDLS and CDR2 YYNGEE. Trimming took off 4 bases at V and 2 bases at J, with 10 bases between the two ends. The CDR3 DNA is TGTGCCAGCAGCCTACAGTTGACCTACGAGCAGTACTTC. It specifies CASSLQLTYEQYF.

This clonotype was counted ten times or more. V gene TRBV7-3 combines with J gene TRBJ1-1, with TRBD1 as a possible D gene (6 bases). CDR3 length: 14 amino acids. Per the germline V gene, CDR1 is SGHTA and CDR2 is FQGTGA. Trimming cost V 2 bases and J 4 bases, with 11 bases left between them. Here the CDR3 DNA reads TGTGCCAGCAGCTTACAGGGGCGGGTCACTGAAGCTTTCTTT. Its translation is CASSLQGRVTEAFF.

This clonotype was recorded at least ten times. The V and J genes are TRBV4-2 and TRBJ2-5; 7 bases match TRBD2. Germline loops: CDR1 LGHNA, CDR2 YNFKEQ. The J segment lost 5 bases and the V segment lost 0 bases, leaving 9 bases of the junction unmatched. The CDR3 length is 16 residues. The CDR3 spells CASSQEAGRQAETQYF. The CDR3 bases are TGTGCCAGCAGCCAAGAAGCGGGACGCCAGGCCGAGACCCAGTACTTC.

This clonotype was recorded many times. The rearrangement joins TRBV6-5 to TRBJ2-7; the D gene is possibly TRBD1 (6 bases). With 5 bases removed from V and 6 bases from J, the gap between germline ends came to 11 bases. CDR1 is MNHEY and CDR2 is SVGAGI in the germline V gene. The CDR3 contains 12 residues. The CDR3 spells CASSPQGREQYF. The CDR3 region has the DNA TGTGCCAGCAGTCCACAGGGTCGCGAGCAGTACTTC.

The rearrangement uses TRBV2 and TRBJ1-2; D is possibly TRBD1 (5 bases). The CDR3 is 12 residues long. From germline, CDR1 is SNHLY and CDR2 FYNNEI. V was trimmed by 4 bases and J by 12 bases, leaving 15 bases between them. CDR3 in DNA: TGTGCCAGCAGTGTTCCGGACACTGGAAACACCTTC. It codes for CASSVPDTGNTF.

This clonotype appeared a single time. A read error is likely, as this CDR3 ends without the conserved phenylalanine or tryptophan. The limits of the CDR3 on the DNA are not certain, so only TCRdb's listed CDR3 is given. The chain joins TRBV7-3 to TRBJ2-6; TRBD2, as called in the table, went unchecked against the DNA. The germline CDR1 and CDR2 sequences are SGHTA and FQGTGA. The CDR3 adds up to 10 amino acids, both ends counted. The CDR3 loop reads CASSLSRDST.

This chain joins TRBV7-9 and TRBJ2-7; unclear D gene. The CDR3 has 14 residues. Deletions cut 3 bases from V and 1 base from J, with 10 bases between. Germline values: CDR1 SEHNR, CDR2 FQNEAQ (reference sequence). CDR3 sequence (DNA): TGTGCCAGCAGCTTGGTGGGGATGTCCTACGAGCAGTACTTC. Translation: CASSLVGMSYEQYF.

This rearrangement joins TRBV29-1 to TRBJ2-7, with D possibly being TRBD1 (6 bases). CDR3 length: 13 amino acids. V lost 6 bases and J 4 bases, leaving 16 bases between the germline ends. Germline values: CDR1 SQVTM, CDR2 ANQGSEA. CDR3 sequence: CSVRIGQGYEQYF. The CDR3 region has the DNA TGCAGCGTCCGGATCGGGCAGGGGTACGAGCAGTACTTC.

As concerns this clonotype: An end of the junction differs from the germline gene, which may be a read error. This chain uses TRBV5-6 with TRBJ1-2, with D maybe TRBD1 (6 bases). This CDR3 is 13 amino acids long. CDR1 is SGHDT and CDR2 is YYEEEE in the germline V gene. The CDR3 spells CASSLGHTGSEFF. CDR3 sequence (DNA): TGTGCCAGCAGCTTGGGCCATACAGGGTCGGAGTTCTTC.

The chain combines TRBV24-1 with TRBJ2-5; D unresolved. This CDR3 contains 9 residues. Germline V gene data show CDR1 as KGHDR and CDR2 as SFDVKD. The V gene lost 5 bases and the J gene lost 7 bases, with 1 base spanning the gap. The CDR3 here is CATSGTQYF. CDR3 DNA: TGTGCCACCAGTGGGACCCAGTACTTC.

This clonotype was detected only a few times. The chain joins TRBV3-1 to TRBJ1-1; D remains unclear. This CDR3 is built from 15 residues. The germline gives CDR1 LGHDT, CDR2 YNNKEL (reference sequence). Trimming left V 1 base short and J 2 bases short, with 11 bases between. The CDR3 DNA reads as TGTGCCAGCAGCCAAGTAGGTCGGGTTAACACTGAAGCTTTCTTT. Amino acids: CASSQVGRVNTEAFF.

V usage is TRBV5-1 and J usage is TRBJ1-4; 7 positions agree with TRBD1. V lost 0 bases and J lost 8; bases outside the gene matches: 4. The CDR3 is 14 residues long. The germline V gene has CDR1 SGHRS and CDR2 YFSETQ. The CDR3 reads CASSLGGGEEKLFF. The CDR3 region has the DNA TGCGCCAGCAGCTTGGGAGGGGGCGAGGAAAAACTGTTTTTT.

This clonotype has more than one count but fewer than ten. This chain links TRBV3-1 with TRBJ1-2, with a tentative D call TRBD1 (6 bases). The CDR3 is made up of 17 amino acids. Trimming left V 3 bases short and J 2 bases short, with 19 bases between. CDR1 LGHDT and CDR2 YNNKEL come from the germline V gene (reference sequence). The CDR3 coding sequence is TGTGCCAGCAGCCAGGATGGATGGACAGAGTCGAACTATGGCTACACCTTC. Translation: CASSQDGWTESNYGYTF.